These 21 T cell receptor beta chains share one sample of origin, sequenced in a study of glioma-infiltrating T cells after dendritic cell vaccination. Libraries were prepared by immunoSEQ multiplex PCR; TCRdb keeps only in-frame clonotypes and omits some of them. The sample consists of fewer than 40,000 clones, 90% of them appearing once. The sample consisted of blood, taken before dendritic cell vaccination. The receptor source for this set is a human donor with glioblastoma.

The V gene is TRBV28, the J gene TRBJ1-2; 11 bases map to TRBD1. J gave up 7 bases and V 5 bases, and 6 bases lay outside the gene matches. The CDR3 consists of 14 residues. The germline V gene has CDR1 MDHEN and CDR2 SYDVKM. The CDR3 coding sequence is TGTGCCAGCAGTATACCGGGACAGGGGGGTGGCTACACCTTC. This encodes CASSIPGQGGGYTF.

This chain uses TRBV5-6 with TRBJ2-7, with D unresolved. Per germline, CDR1 SGHDT and CDR2 YYEEEE. This CDR3 region has 14 residues. The V end was cut by 1 base, the J end by 3 bases, with 11 bases between. CDR3 coding DNA: TGTGCCAGCAGCTTGTCTGGGTACAGCTACGAGCAGTACTTC. This encodes CASSLSGYSYEQYF.

This chain joins TRBV2 and TRBJ2-7; weak D call: TRBD1 (5 bases). The V and J ends lost 3 bases and 5 bases respectively, with 14 bases between them. Looked up from germline, CDR1 is SNHLY and CDR2 is FYNNEI. This CDR3 spans 14 amino acids. CDR3 residues: CASSDRGRVDEQYF. The CDR3 DNA follows: TGTGCCAGCAGTGATCGTGGCAGGGTCGACGAGCAGTACTTC.

A remark on this clone: The junction differs from germline at one of its ends, possibly a read error. Other DNA sequences in the sample encode the same CDR3. V usage is TRBV6-5 and J usage is TRBJ1-6; D unresolved. CDR1 is MNHEY, CDR2 SVGAGI, per germline. This CDR3 spans 15 amino acids. The CDR3 loop reads CASRPLETYNSPLHF. The CDR3 DNA is TGTGCCAGCAGACCCCTAGAGACCTATAATTCCCCCCTCCACTTT.

The genes are TRBV5-4 and TRBJ2-3; 9 bases agree with TRBD2. The CDR3 is 16 residues long. CDR1 is SGHNT and CDR2 is YYREEE in the germline V gene (reference sequence). J lost 5 bases, V lost 4 bases, and 11 bases had no gene match. The CDR3 spells CASSQTSGGLRDTQYF. The DNA for the CDR3 is TGTGCCAGCAGCCAGACCAGCGGGGGGTTGAGAGATACGCAGTATTTT.

V and J are TRBV21-1 and TRBJ2-7; TRBD1, the table's D call, lacks a check against the DNA. TRBV21-1 is a pseudogene locus. The CDR3 extends over 16 amino acids. The CDR3 protein is CASSKRRPGLTQEQYF. CDR3 in DNA: TGTGCCAGCAGCAAACGAAGGCCAGGGCTTACACAAGAGCAGTACTTC.

The chain couples TRBV6-5 to TRBJ1-2; D call uncertain. The CDR3 length is 14 residues. V dropped 5 bases and J dropped 6 bases, with 16 bases sitting between them. Germline V gives CDR1 MNHEY, CDR2 SVGAGI. The CDR3 DNA sequence: TGTGCCAGCAGTACCCGGGGAGGGTTGCATGGCTACACCTTC. Protein: CASSTRGGLHGYTF.

The chain uses TRBV29-1 and TRBJ1-2; 8 bases are shared with TRBD1. J lost 2 bases, V lost 6 bases, and 5 bases had no gene match. The V gene's germline CDR1 is SQVTM and CDR2 ANQGSEA. CDR3 length: 13 amino acids. CDR3: CSVGRDRNYGYTF. The CDR3 bases are TGCAGCGTGGGAAGGGACAGGAACTATGGCTACACCTTC.

The chain employs TRBV18 and TRBJ1-4, with D tentatively TRBD1 (5 bases). Germline V gene sequence: CDR1 KGHSH, CDR2 LQKENI. The CDR3 runs 15 residues. Deletions cut 4 bases from V and 8 bases from J, with 17 bases between. As DNA, the CDR3 is TGTGCCAGCTCACTGGAAGGGGATCGTTGGGAAAAACTGTTTTTT. Amino acids: CASSLEGDRWEKLFF.

With respect to this clone: The junction and the germline gene differ at one end; a read error may be behind it. Other DNA sequences in this specimen translate into the identical CDR3. The chain joins TRBV7-9 to TRBJ1-6; TRBD1 matches 9 bases. In germline, CDR1 is SEHNR, CDR2 FQNEAQ (reference sequence). The CDR3 has 15 residues. CDR3 residues: CASSIETGGHSPLHF. The DNA of the CDR3 is TGTGCCAGCAGCATAGAGACAGGGGGACATTCCCCCCTCCACTTT.

This chain uses TRBV9 with TRBJ2-2; the match to TRBD1 covers 7 bases. Losses at the gene ends were 4 bases for V and 7 bases for J; bases not matched to a gene: 10. From germline, CDR1 is SGDLS and CDR2 YYNGEE. CDR3 length: 15 residues. This CDR3 reads CASSPRTGSGGELFF. The CDR3 nucleotides are TGTGCCAGCAGCCCCCGGACAGGTTCGGGCGGGGAGCTGTTTTTT.

The chain recombines TRBV7-2 with TRBJ2-1; 11 nucleotides agree with TRBD2. Germline lookup yields CDR1 SGHTA and CDR2 FQGNSA. The CDR3 has 15 residues. V lost 5 bases to trimming and J lost 4 bases; unmatched junction nucleotides: 4. CDR3 in DNA: TGTGCCAGCAGCCAGACTAGCGGGACATACAATGAGCAGTTCTTC. It codes for CASSQTSGTYNEQFF. The full variable domain, in which reference TRBV7-2 and TRBJ2-1 provide the parts outside the CDR3, is GAGVSQSPSNKVTEKGKDVELRCDPISGHTALYWYRQSLGQGLEFLIYFQGNSAPDKSGLPSDRFSAERTGGSVSTLTIQRTQQEDSAVYLCASSQTSGTYNEQFFGPGTRLTVL.

This chain uses TRBV2 with TRBJ2-1, with 10 bases fitting TRBD2. Germline trimming cut 2 bases from V and 2 bases from J; bases unmatched to any gene: 3. The CDR3 has 16 amino acids. CDR1 is SNHLY and CDR2 is FYNNEI in the germline V gene. The CDR3 sequence is CASSEKTSGAYNEQFF. In nucleotides, the CDR3 is TGTGCCAGCAGTGAAAAAACTAGCGGGGCCTACAATGAGCAGTTCTTC.

This CDR3 is CASSQEGTVTEAFF. The CDR3 nucleotides are TGCGCCAGCAGCCAAGAAGGGACAGTCACTGAAGCTTTCTTT. The genes are TRBV4-1 and TRBJ1-1; 7 nucleotides line up with TRBD1. The CDR3 has 14 amino acids. Germline CDR1 is MGHRA and CDR2 is YSYEKL. V lost 0 bases and J lost 4; bases outside the gene matches: 2.

V and J are TRBV30 and TRBJ2-4; 7 nucleotides match TRBD2. The CDR3 is made up of 14 amino acids. After removal of 1 base from V and 2 bases from J, the junction contained 2 bases not matched to a gene. Germline-derived CDR1 and CDR2 are GTSNPN and SVGIG (reference sequence). CDR3 sequence: CAWSDGGSKNIQYF. CDR3 coding DNA: TGTGCCTGGAGTGACGGGGGGTCCAAAAACATTCAGTACTTC. Based on the CDR3 plus reference TRBV30 and TRBJ2-4, the full variable domain is SQTIHQWPATLVQPVGSPLSLECTVEGTSNPNLYWYRQAAGRGLQLLFYSVGIGQISSEVPQNLSASRPQDRQFILSSKKLLLSDSGFYLCAWSDGGSKNIQYFGAGTRLSVL.

As regards this clone: The junction departs from germline at one end; a sequencing error may be responsible. The chain uses TRBV6-6 and TRBJ2-5; 7 bases are shared with TRBD2. The length of the CDR3 is 15 residues. Germline V gene data show CDR1 as MNHNY and CDR2 as SVGAGI (reference sequence). The CDR3 loop is CASTYLGGGEETQYF. DNA of the CDR3: TGTGCCAGCACTTACTTGGGGGGGGGAGAAGAGACCCAGTACTTC.

V is TRBV2 and J is TRBJ2-3; 9 bases agree with TRBD2. Unmatched junction bases numbered 8, after V lost 0 bases and J lost 1 base. This CDR3 spans 18 amino acids. CDR1 SNHLY and CDR2 FYNNEI come from the germline V gene. The CDR3 nucleotides read TGTGCCAGCAGTGAAGCGCTTGGGGGCGGGGGGGGCACAGATACGCAGTATTTT. Translated, it gives CASSEALGGGGGTDTQYF.

The chain employs TRBV5-6 and TRBJ1-2, with TRBD1 as a possible D gene (6 bases). From germline, CDR1 is SGHDT and CDR2 YYEEEE. Trimming pared 4 bases from V and 0 bases from J, leaving 13 bases between. CDR3 length: 15 residues. In DNA, the CDR3 is TGTGCCAGCAGCCTCACAGGGTTAGCTAACTATGGCTACACCTTC. It specifies CASSLTGLANYGYTF.

CDR3 nucleotide sequence: TGTGCCAGCAGTCGAGCCGGTGCAACTAATGAAAAACTGTTTTTT. Its translation: CASSRAGATNEKLFF. The rearrangement uses TRBV27 and TRBJ1-4; D is ambiguous. The CDR3 is made up of 15 amino acids. Germline CDR1 is MNHEY and CDR2 is SMNVEV (reference sequence). Trimming removed 5 bases from V and 0 bases from J, with 10 bases in between.

This clone was detected a few times. The chain couples TRBV19 to TRBJ1-6; a weak D match, TRBD1 (6 bases). Per germline, CDR1 LNHDA and CDR2 SQIVND (reference sequence). The CDR3 length is 15 residues. V gave up 6 bases and J gave up 0 bases, with 9 bases separating them. The CDR3 region is CASRQGSSYNSPLHF. The CDR3 DNA follows: TGTGCCAGTAGGCAGGGGAGCTCCTATAATTCACCCCTCCACTTT.

This chain uses TRBV10-3 with TRBJ1-2; TRBD1 might be the D (5 bases). The CDR3 is made up of 18 amino acids. Trimming removed 4 bases from V and 0 bases from J, with 21 bases in between. Germline CDR1 ENHRY, CDR2 SYGVKD. The CDR3 DNA reads as TGTGCCATCAGTGTCGCGGGGGTGGGGACGGCCGCTAACTATGGCTACACCTTC. As protein: CAISVAGVGTAANYGYTF.